This T cell receptor (beta chain) is from a study of T cell responses to AZD1222 COVID-19 vaccine (dated by TCRdb to about 2021). General notes on the study: Because spike-specific TCR depth and breadth did not differ between the two schedules, AZD1222 recipients who got a second dose at roughly 4 weeks were pooled with those who got a second dose at roughly 12 weeks. TCR sequencing was performed for 230 to 250 trial participants, of whom about 210 were given two doses of AZD1222 and some 26 were given two doses of MenACWY control vaccine. Trial participants were enrolled by age into subgroups of 18-55, 56-69 and 70-plus years, and around 150, 29 and 61 TCR-sequenced participants, respectively, were included in these subgroups. Overall study results and their limits: Reportedly, close to half of the unique spike-specific TCRs recognized epitopes lying outside the regions that are mutated in the B.1.351 and B.1.1.7 variants. Participants were mostly white British and included more females than males, and it was suggested by the authors that clonal diversity may have been underestimated. Only a handful of AZD1222 recipients were SARS-CoV-2 seropositive at baseline, limiting conclusions about previously exposed vaccinees. Because no samples from the day 14 peak response were available, repertoires could be characterized only after the peak T cell response. The 56-69-year group was small, and its depth increase did not reach significance, likely because of low power. The vaccine-associated CD4 TCRs covered the entire spike protein, and the dominant responses fell in regions 160-218 and 743-854. Spike-specific TCR breadth and depth rose significantly after two AZD1222 doses compared with day 0 and with MenACWY recipients.

The label giving this sample's time point can be read as: baseline before first vaccination. Samples from vaccinated people were obtained from the UK trials COV001 and COV002, which included a single-blind randomized controlled phase 2/3 trial of AZD1222 (ChAdOx1 nCoV-19) in healthy adults. Trial participant PBMC samples were collected at day 0 and day 28 after the second dose for TCRbeta chain sequencing. The CDR3 regions of human TCRbeta chains were subjected to immunosequencing. On the study's bioinformatics: TCRs in the repertoires were compared against a reference library of SARS-CoV-2-specific TCRs that had been generated with the MIRA antigen-specificity platform. Breadth was defined as the fraction of unique TCRs that were SARS-CoV-2-associated, and depth was defined as the fraction of total T cells that were SARS-CoV-2-associated. Using the MIRA data, each spike-specific TCR was mapped to the spike region that the TCR reacts to and placed in a CD4 or CD8 class. Log10-transformed breadth and depth values were compared by one-way ANOVA with Sidak's multiple comparisons tests. TCRdb re-hosts the immuneACCESS table, in-frame sequences only. Its copies lack some clones; in the studies checked, an unresolved V gene accounts for under half of them, and the cause for the rest is not known. The DNA was the basis for D and trimming; V, J and clone size are from that table. In all, the sample holds some 89,000 clones, and roughly 90% of those were seen once. The ten most abundant clones make up 2.2% of the sample.

With respect to this clone: The clone's antigen remains unknown. Within one base of it there is no much larger clone, and no base qualities were kept.

CDR1 and CDR2 are drawn from the germline V gene: SGDLS, YYNGEE. V loses 4 bases of germline sequence and J loses 7 bases, and the interval between the two ends is 9 bases. The CDR3 measures 13 amino acids from cysteine to phenylalanine. The sequence is cut down to CDR3 DNA, 39 bases in frame from base 1. The TCR sequence derives from an adult in good health. This material consisted of peripheral blood, taken on day 0 of AZD1222 vaccination. Rearrangement joined TRBV9 to TRBJ1-6, with TRBD1 tentatively as D gene (6 bases match). In nucleotides, the sequence is TGTGCCAGCAGCCGGACAGAGAATTCACCCCTCCACTTT. It encodes CASSRTENSPLHF.